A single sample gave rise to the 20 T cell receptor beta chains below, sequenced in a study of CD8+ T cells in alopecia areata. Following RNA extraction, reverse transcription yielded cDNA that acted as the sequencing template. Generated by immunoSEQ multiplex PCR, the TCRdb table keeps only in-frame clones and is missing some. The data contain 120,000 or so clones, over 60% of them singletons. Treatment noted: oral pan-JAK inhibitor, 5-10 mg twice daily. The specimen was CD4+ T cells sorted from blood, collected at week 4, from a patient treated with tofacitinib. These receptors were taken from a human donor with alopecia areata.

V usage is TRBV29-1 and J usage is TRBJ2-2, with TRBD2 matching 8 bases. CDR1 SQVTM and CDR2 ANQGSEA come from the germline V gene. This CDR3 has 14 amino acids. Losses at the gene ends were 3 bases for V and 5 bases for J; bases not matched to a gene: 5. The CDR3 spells CSVEREVGTGELFF. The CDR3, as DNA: TGCAGCGTTGAGCGGGAGGTTGGGACCGGGGAGCTGTTTTTT.

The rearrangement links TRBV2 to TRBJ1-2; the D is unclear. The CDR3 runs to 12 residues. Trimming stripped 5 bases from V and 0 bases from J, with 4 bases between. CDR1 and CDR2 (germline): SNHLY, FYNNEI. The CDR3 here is CASSPANYGYTF. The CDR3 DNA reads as TGTGCCAGCAGTCCCGCTAACTATGGCTACACCTTC.

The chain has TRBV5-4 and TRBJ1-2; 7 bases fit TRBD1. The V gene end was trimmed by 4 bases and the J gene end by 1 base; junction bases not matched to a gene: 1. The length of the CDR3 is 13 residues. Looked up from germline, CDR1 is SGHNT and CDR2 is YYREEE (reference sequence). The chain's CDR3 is CASSNRGNYGYTF. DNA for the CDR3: TGTGCCAGCAGCAACAGGGGTAACTATGGCTACACCTTC.

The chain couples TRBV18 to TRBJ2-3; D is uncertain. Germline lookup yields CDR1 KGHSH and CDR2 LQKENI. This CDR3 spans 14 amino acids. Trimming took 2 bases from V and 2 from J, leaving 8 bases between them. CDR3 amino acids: CASSPVANTDTQYF. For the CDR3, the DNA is TGTGCCAGCTCACCAGTAGCTAACACAGATACGCAGTATTTT.

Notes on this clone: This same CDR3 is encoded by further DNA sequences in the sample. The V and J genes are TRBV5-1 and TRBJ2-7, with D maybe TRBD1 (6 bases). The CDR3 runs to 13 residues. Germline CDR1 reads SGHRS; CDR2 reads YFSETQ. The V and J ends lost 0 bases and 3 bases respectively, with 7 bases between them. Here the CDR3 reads CASSLARGYEQYF. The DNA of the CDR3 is TGCGCCAGCAGCTTGGCCAGGGGCTACGAGCAGTACTTC.

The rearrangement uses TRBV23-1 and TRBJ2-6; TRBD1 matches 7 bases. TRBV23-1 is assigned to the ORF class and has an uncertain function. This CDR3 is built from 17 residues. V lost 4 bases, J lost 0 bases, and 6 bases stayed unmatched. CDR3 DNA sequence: TGCGCCAGCAGTCCACCGGGACAGCACTCTGGGGCCAACGTCCTGACTTTC. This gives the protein CASSPPGQHSGANVLTF.

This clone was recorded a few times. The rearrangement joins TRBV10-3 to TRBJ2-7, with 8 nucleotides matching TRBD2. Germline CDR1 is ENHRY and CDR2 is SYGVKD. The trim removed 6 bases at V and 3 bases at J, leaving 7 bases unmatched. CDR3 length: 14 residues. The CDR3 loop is CAISVTGLVYEQYF. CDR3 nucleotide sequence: TGTGCCATCAGCGTAACGGGACTAGTCTACGAGCAGTACTTC.

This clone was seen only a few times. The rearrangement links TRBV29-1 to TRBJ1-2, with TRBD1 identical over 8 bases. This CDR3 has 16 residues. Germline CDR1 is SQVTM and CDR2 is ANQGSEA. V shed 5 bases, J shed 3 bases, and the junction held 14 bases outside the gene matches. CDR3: CSVTKLRTGYDYGYTF. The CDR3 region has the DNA TGCAGCGTTACAAAGCTCCGGACAGGGTACGACTATGGCTACACCTTC. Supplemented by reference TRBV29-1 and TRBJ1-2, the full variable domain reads SAVISQKPSRDICQRGTSLTIQCQVDSQVTMMFWYRQQPGQSLTLIATANQGSEATYESGFVIDKFPISRPNLTFSTLTVSNMSPEDSSIYLCSVTKLRTGYDYGYTFGSGTRLTVV.

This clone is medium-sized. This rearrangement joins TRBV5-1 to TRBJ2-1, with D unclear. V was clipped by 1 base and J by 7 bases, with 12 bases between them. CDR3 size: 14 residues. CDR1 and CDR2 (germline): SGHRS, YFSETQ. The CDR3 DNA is TGCGCCAGCAGCTTGAAGGTCGGCCCAAATGAGCAGTTCTTC. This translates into CASSLKVGPNEQFF. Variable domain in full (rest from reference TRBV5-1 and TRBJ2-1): KAGVTQTPRYLIKTRGQQVTLSCSPISGHRSVSWYQQTPGQGLQFLFEYFSETQRNKGNFPGRFSGRQFSNSRSEMNVSTLELGDSALYLCASSLKVGPNEQFFGPGTRLTVL.

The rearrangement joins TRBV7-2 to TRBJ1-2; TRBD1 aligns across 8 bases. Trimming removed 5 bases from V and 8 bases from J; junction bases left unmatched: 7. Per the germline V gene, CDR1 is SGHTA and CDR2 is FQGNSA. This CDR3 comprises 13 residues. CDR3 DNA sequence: TGTGCCAGCAGCACGGACAGGGACGGAGGCTACACCTTC. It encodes CASSTDRDGGYTF.

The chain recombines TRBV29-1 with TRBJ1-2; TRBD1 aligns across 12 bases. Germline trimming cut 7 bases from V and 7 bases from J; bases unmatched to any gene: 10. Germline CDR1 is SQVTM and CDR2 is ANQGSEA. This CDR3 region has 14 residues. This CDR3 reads CSAHTGTGGRGYTF. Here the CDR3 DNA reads TGCAGCGCCCATACCGGGACAGGGGGCCGTGGCTACACCTTC.

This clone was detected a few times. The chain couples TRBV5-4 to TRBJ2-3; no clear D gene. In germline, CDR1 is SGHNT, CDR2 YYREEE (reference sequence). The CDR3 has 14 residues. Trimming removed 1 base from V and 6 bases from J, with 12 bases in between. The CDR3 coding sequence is TGTGCCAGCAGCTTGTTCGGCGGCGCGGATACGCAGTATTTT. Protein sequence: CASSLFGGADTQYF.

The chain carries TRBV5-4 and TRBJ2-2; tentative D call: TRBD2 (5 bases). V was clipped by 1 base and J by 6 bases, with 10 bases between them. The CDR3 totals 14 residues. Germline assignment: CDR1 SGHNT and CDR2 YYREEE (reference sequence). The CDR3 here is CASSLIKEAGELFF. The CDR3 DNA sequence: TGTGCCAGCAGCTTGATTAAGGAGGCCGGGGAGCTGTTTTTT.

The CDR3 region has the DNA TGCAGTGCTAGCGTCGAGCAGTACTTC. Translating it yields CSASVEQYF. The V gene is TRBV20-1, the J gene TRBJ2-7; D is uncertain. Trimming pared 3 bases from V and 6 bases from J, leaving 3 bases between. Germline-derived CDR1 and CDR2 are DFQATT and SNEGSKA (reference sequence). This CDR3 comprises 9 residues.

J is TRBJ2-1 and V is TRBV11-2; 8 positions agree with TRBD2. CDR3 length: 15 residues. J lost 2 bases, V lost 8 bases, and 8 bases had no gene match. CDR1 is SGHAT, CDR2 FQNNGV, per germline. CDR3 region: CASPSGRVAYNEQFF. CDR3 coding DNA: TGTGCCAGCCCAAGCGGGAGAGTGGCCTACAATGAGCAGTTCTTC. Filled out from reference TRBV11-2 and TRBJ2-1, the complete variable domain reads EAGVAQSPRYKIIEKRQSVAFWCNPISGHATLYWYQQILGQGPKLLIQFQNNGVVDDSQLPKDRFSAERLKGVDSTLKIQPAKLEDSAVYLCASPSGRVAYNEQFFGPGTRLTVL.

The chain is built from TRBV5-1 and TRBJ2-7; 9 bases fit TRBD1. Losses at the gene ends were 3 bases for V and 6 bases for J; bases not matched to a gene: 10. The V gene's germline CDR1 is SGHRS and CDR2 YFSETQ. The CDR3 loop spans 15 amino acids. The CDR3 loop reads CASSYTTGTGPEQYF. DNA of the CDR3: TGCGCCAGCAGCTATACCACCGGGACAGGGCCCGAGCAGTACTTC. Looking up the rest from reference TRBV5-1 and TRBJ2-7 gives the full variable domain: KAGVTQTPRYLIKTRGQQVTLSCSPISGHRSVSWYQQTPGQGLQFLFEYFSETQRNKGNFPGRFSGRQFSNSRSEMNVSTLELGDSALYLCASSYTTGTGPEQYFGPGTRLTVT.

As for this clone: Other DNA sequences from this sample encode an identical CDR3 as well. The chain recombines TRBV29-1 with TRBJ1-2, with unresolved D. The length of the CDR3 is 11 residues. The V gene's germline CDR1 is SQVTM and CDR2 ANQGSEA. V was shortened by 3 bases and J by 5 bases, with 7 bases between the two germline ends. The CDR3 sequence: CSVERVYGYTF. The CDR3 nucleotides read TGCAGCGTTGAGAGGGTTTATGGCTACACCTTC. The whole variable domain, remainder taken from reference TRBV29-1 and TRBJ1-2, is SAVISQKPSRDICQRGTSLTIQCQVDSQVTMMFWYRQQPGQSLTLIATANQGSEATYESGFVIDKFPISRPNLTFSTLTVSNMSPEDSSIYLCSVERVYGYTFGSGTRLTVV.

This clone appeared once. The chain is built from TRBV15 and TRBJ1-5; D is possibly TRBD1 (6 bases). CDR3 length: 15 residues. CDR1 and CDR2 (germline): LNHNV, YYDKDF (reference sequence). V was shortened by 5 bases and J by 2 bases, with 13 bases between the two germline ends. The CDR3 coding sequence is TGTGCCACCAGCCTAGCAGGGGAGCGCAATCAGCCCCAGCATTTT. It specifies CATSLAGERNQPQHF.

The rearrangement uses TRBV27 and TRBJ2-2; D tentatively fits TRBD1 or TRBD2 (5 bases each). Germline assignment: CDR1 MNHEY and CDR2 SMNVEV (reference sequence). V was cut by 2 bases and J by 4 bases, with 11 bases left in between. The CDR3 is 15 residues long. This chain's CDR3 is CASSLGDQLTGELFF. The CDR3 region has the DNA TGTGCCAGCAGTTTAGGGGACCAACTCACCGGGGAGCTGTTTTTT.

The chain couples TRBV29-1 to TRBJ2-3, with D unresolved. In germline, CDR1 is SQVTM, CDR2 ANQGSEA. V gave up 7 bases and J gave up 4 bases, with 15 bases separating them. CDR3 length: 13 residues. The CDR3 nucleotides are TGCAGCGGTCGGGCTCCCGGGTCAGATACGCAGTATTTT. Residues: CSGRAPGSDTQYF.